What follows are 11 T cell receptor beta chains derived from one specimen sequenced in a study of blood T cell repertoires in COVID-19. Libraries were prepared by immunoSEQ multiplex PCR; TCRdb keeps only in-frame clonotypes and omits some of them. The profile shows 170,000 or so clones, roughly 84% of them singletons. Sequences were obtained from peripheral blood. The origin of the receptors is a young man with active or convalescent COVID-19.

This clone has more than one count but fewer than ten. V usage is TRBV2 and J usage is TRBJ1-1, with a weak D call TRBD1 (6 bases). Germline values: CDR1 SNHLY, CDR2 FYNNEI. The CDR3 length is 16 residues. Trimming cost V 1 base and J 1 base, with 13 bases left between them. CDR3 sequence: CASSEEGGPGNTEAFF. DNA of the CDR3: TGTGCCAGCAGTGAAGAGGGGGGGCCAGGGAACACTGAAGCTTTCTTT. The full variable domain, in which reference TRBV2 and TRBJ1-1 provide the parts outside the CDR3, is EPEVTQTPSHQVTQMGQEVILRCVPISNHLYFYWYRQILGQKVEFLVSFYNNEISEKSEIFDDQFSVERPDGSNFTLKIRSTKLEDSAMYFCASSEEGGPGNTEAFFGQGTRLTVV.

This clone was picked up a small number of times. This chain connects TRBV12-2 to TRBJ1-2. TRBV12-2 is noted as a pseudogene. This CDR3 has 15 residues. The CDR3 here is CASRLAGGAYSGYTF. The CDR3 DNA reads as TGTGCAAGTCGCTTAGCGGGGGGGGCCTACAGTGGCTACACCTTC.

This sequence joins TRBV7-9 and TRBJ2-7, with 7 bases that match TRBD2. Germline CDR1 is SEHNR and CDR2 is FQNEAQ (reference sequence). This CDR3 comprises 14 residues. With V trimmed by 5 bases and J by 3 bases, 7 bases remained unmatched. In nucleotides, the CDR3 is TGTGCCAGCAGCACCGAGCGGGGCCGCTACGAGCAGTACTTC. It codes for CASSTERGRYEQYF. Full variable domain (rest looked up from reference TRBV7-9 and TRBJ2-7): DTGVSQNPRHKITKRGQNVTFRCDPISEHNRLYWYRQTLGQGPEFLTYFQNEAQLEKSRLLSDRFSAERPKGSFSTLEIQRTEQGDSAMYLCASSTERGRYEQYFGPGTRLTVT.

V gene TRBV25-1 combines with J gene TRBJ2-2; 7 bases are shared with TRBD1. CDR1 and CDR2 from the germline V gene are MGHDK and SYGVNS. The CDR3 is 15 amino acids. The V and J ends lost 7 bases and 4 bases, in that order; junction bases with no gene match: 9. CDR3 nucleotides: TGTGCCAGCATCCCAACGGGACAGATCACCGGGGAGCTGTTTTTT. It codes for CASIPTGQITGELFF.

The chain carries TRBV6-5 and TRBJ1-2; 8 positions agree with TRBD1. Germline CDR1 is MNHEY and CDR2 is SVGAGI. The CDR3 has 15 residues. Germline trimming cut 0 bases from V and 7 bases from J; bases unmatched to any gene: 7. CDR3 loop: CASSYSRTGIGGYTF. The CDR3 nucleotides are TGTGCCAGCAGTTACTCACGGACAGGGATTGGTGGCTACACCTTC.

The chain has TRBV7-2 and TRBJ1-4; D perhaps matches TRBD1 (6 bases). CDR1 SGHTA and CDR2 FQGNSA come from the germline V gene. The CDR3 runs 14 residues. Trimming left V 11 bases short and J 3 bases short, with 16 bases between. The CDR3 bases are TGTGCCTCCCACGGGGGGGCGGCTAATGAAAAACTGTTTTTT. It encodes CASHGGAANEKLFF.

The J gene is TRBJ1-2, the V gene TRBV18; 7 positions match TRBD1. The germline V gene encodes CDR1 KGHSH and CDR2 LQKENI. The CDR3 covers 18 residues. The junction had 14 bases not matched to a gene; V was cut back by 4 bases and J by 0 bases. For the CDR3, the DNA is TGTGCCAGCTCACTCGAGACAGGGTCAGGATTAGCTAACTATGGCTACACCTTC. Protein sequence: CASSLETGSGLANYGYTF. Together with reference TRBV18 and TRBJ1-2, the CDR3 gives the full variable domain: NAGVMQNPRHLVRRRGQEARLRCSPMKGHSHVYWYRQLPEEGLKFMVYLQKENIIDESGMPKERFSAEFPKEGPSILRIQQVVRGDSAAYFCASSLETGSGLANYGYTFGSGTRLTVV.

The chain carries TRBV10-1 and TRBJ2-2, with 8 positions matching TRBD2. Unmatched junction bases numbered 8, after V lost 5 bases and J lost 6 bases. This CDR3 has 15 residues. Looked up from germline, CDR1 is WNHNN and CDR2 is SYGVQD (reference sequence). The CDR3 DNA follows: TGCGCCAGCAGTCCCCGGGAGGGAGGCGCCGGGGAGCTGTTTTTT. Its protein product is CASSPREGGAGELFF.

V usage is TRBV10-3 and J usage is TRBJ1-4; unclear D gene. The germline V gene has CDR1 ENHRY and CDR2 SYGVKD. Trimming pared 9 bases from V and 7 bases from J, leaving 15 bases between. The CDR3 length is 13 residues. The CDR3 protein is CAIARGMGEKLFF. The CDR3 nucleotides read TGTGCCATAGCGCGGGGTATGGGTGAAAAACTGTTTTTT.

This clone was observed once. The CDR3 coding sequence is TGTGCCAGCAGCGTCTCGGGACAGGGGGACACTGAAGCTTTCTTT. Translating gives CASSVSGQGDTEAFF. This sequence joins TRBV7-2 and TRBJ1-1; 11 bases are a match to TRBD1. The CDR3 spans 15 residues. V was pared by 5 bases and J by 3 bases, with 5 bases of the junction left unmatched. Germline V gene lookup returns CDR1 SGHTA and CDR2 FQGNSA.

The chain has TRBV19 and TRBJ2-1; possible D gene TRBD2, 5 bases. The ends were cut back, 0 bases at V and 7 bases at J, with 13 bases in the middle. The CDR3 loop spans 15 amino acids. CDR1 LNHDA and CDR2 SQIVND come from the germline V gene (reference sequence). For the CDR3, the DNA is TGTGCCAGTAGTATAGAAGAGCGGAGCGGAAATGAGCAGTTCTTC. Its translation is CASSIEERSGNEQFF.